The 22 T cell receptor beta chains in this list originate from one sample, sequenced in a study of blood T cell repertoires in COVID-19. Using immunoSEQ multiplex PCR, the repertoire was profiled, and TCRdb retains in-frame clones only, with some absent. The sample yields approximately 290,000 clones, about 90% seen once. Sequencing was performed on peripheral blood. The receptor set was obtained from a man younger than 35 with active or convalescent COVID-19.

A few counts support this clone. V gene TRBV6-5 combines with J gene TRBJ1-4; maybe TRBD1 (5 bases). Between the trimmed V and J ends, which lost 2 bases and 7 bases, there was a span of 14 bases. The CDR3 spans 15 residues. Germline CDR1 MNHEY, CDR2 SVGAGI. The CDR3 protein is CASSYMGGSFEKLFF. The CDR3, as DNA: TGTGCCAGCAGTTACATGGGGGGTTCGTTTGAAAAACTGTTTTTT.

This chain connects TRBV27 to TRBJ2-1; D might be TRBD1 (6 bases). V gave up 4 bases and J gave up 5 bases, with 9 bases separating them. In germline, CDR1 is MNHEY, CDR2 SMNVEV (reference sequence). This CDR3 has 13 amino acids. In nucleotides, the CDR3 is TGTGCCAGCAGTTGGGGACATGACAATGAGCAGTTCTTC. Translation gives CASSWGHDNEQFF.

This chain uses TRBV7-8 with TRBJ2-1; 7 bases map to TRBD2. With V trimmed by 0 bases and J by 7 bases, 6 bases remained unmatched. Per the germline V gene, CDR1 is SGHVS and CDR2 is FQNEAQ. CDR3 length equals 15 residues. The CDR3 DNA reads as TGTGCCAGCAGCTTAGCCGGCGGAGCGGGGAATGAGCAGTTCTTC. Protein: CASSLAGGAGNEQFF.

V is TRBV19 and J is TRBJ1-2; 7 nucleotides align to TRBD1. The J segment lost 6 bases and the V segment lost 0 bases, leaving 19 bases of the junction unmatched. CDR1 LNHDA and CDR2 SQIVND come from the germline V gene (reference sequence). The CDR3 is 19 residues long. The CDR3 protein is CASSIDLTGTGEVWDGYTF. In DNA form, the CDR3 reads TGTGCCAGTAGTATAGATCTCACGGGAACAGGGGAAGTCTGGGATGGCTACACCTTC.

The chain is built from TRBV9 and TRBJ2-1, with a possible D match to TRBD2 (5 bases). CDR3 length: 11 residues. Trimming pared 6 bases from V and 10 bases from J, leaving 11 bases between. The germline V gene has CDR1 SGDLS and CDR2 YYNGEE. The DNA of the CDR3 is TGTGCCAGCACCGGGTCGGGGGAGCAGTTCTTC. It codes for CASTGSGEQFF.

The chain carries TRBV4-3 and TRBJ2-7, with 8 bases lining up with TRBD2. There are 16 residues in the CDR3. The junction had 6 bases not matched to a gene; V was cut back by 0 bases and J by 2 bases. Germline assignment: CDR1 LGHNA and CDR2 YSLEER. CDR3 sequence: CASSQDSPGLAYEQYF. CDR3 DNA: TGCGCCAGCAGCCAAGATAGTCCGGGACTAGCCTACGAGCAGTACTTC.

The chain carries TRBV6-5 and TRBJ2-7, with 8 bases fitting TRBD1. After removal of 4 bases from V and 5 bases from J, the junction contained 10 bases not matched to a gene. CDR1 is MNHEY, CDR2 SVGAGI, per germline. CDR3 length equals 15 residues. CDR3 in amino acids: CASSFRTGRNHEQYF. CDR3 in DNA: TGTGCCAGCAGTTTTCGGACAGGGAGGAACCACGAGCAGTACTTC.

The chain employs TRBV7-2 and TRBJ1-2; the D is unclear. Germline V gene lookup returns CDR1 SGHTA and CDR2 FQGNSA. This CDR3 has 12 amino acids. V was trimmed by 6 bases and J by 1 base, leaving 6 bases between them. The CDR3 coding sequence is TGTGCCAGCAGTTTTATTAACTATGGCTACACCTTC. It yields the protein CASSFINYGYTF.

As to this clone: This sample includes further DNA sequences coding for the same CDR3. V and J are TRBV5-1 and TRBJ2-3, with D possibly TRBD2 on 6 matching bases. CDR1 is SGHRS, CDR2 YFSETQ, per germline. V lost 2 bases and J lost 2, with 15 bases in between. The CDR3 spans 16 residues. The CDR3 DNA sequence: TGCGCCAGCAGCTTCCTGGCGCGGGGTTCCACAGATACGCAGTATTTT. This gives the protein CASSFLARGSTDTQYF.

This rearrangement joins TRBV28 to TRBJ2-7; D is unclear. Germline CDR1 reads MDHEN; CDR2 reads SYDVKM. The CDR3 totals 14 residues. With 5 bases removed from V and 3 bases from J, the gap between germline ends came to 14 bases. CDR3 DNA: TGTGCCAGCAGTCCTCAGACCGGGTACTACGAGCAGTACTTC. This gives the protein CASSPQTGYYEQYF.

This chain connects TRBV5-4 to TRBJ2-5, with TRBD1 identical over 10 bases. Looked up from germline, CDR1 is SGHNT and CDR2 is YYREEE (reference sequence). The CDR3 totals 15 residues. V lost 3 bases and J lost 5; bases outside the gene matches: 7. The CDR3 DNA follows: TGTGCCAGCAGCTCGGGGACAGGGGAGTGGGAGACCCAGTACTTC. Amino acids: CASSSGTGEWETQYF.

The chain employs TRBV5-5 and TRBJ1-4; weak D call: TRBD1 (5 bases). V gave up 4 bases and J gave up 8 bases, with 24 bases separating them. CDR1 and CDR2 (germline): SGHKS, YYEKEE (reference sequence). The CDR3 length is 17 residues. CDR3 amino acids: CASSRQLGLSFGEKLFF. The CDR3 DNA reads as TGTGCCAGCAGCCGCCAACTGGGACTGAGCTTTGGGGAAAAACTGTTTTTT.

This clone has only one observation. V and J are TRBV2 and TRBJ2-7; D possibly corresponds to TRBD2 (6 bases). The CDR3 loop spans 13 amino acids. Trimming took 11 bases from V and 2 from J, leaving 16 bases between them. Looked up from germline, CDR1 is SNHLY and CDR2 is FYNNEI. CDR3 residues: CAGSEGNPYEQYF. CDR3 coding DNA: TGTGCCGGCTCGGAGGGTAACCCCTACGAGCAGTACTTC.

The chain joins TRBV2 to TRBJ1-4; D may be TRBD1 (6 bases). The CDR3 is made up of 15 amino acids. Trimming took 5 bases from V and 0 from J, leaving 10 bases between them. Germline V gene lookup returns CDR1 SNHLY and CDR2 FYNNEI. The CDR3 nucleotides are TGTGCCAGCAGTAAACCAGGGGCAACTAATGAAAAACTGTTTTTT. Its translation is CASSKPGATNEKLFF.

This rearrangement joins TRBV4-1 to TRBJ1-4; D might be TRBD1 (6 bases). Germline V gene data show CDR1 as MGHRA and CDR2 as YSYEKL. The V gene lost 0 bases and the J gene lost 6 bases, with 11 bases spanning the gap. The length of the CDR3 is 15 residues. The CDR3, as DNA: TGCGCCAGCAGCCAAGAACAGGGATGGGATGAAAAACTGTTTTTT. This encodes CASSQEQGWDEKLFF.

The chain has TRBV7-2 and TRBJ1-1; D gene ambiguous. V lost 5 bases, J lost 4 bases, and 11 bases lay in between. This CDR3 has 13 residues. Germline assignment: CDR1 SGHTA and CDR2 FQGNSA. CDR3 sequence reads: CASSPPIVTEAFF. In DNA, the CDR3 is TGTGCCAGCAGCCCCCCAATAGTCACTGAAGCTTTCTTT.

This chain links TRBV6-2 or TRBV6-3 with TRBJ2-3, with 8 positions matching TRBD2. The CDR3 consists of 12 residues. V trimming: 5 bases; J trimming: 14 bases; junction bases outside the gene matches: 9. Germline CDR1 MNHEY, CDR2 SVGEGT. DNA for the CDR3: TGTGCCAGCAGTACCAGGACTAGCACAAGGTATTTT. This encodes CASSTRTSTRYF.

The genes are TRBV13 and TRBJ2-7; weak D call: TRBD1 (5 bases). Germline V gives CDR1 PRHDT, CDR2 FYEKMQ (reference sequence). CDR3 length equals 15 residues. Trimming removed 0 bases from V and 3 bases from J, with 12 bases in between. CDR3 DNA: TGTGCCAGCAGCTTAGGCGGCCAGGGCCACTACGAGCAGTACTTC. It codes for CASSLGGQGHYEQYF. Drawing the rest from reference TRBV13 and TRBJ2-7, the complete variable domain is AAGVIQSPRHLIKEKRETATLKCYPIPRHDTVYWYQQGPGQDPQFLISFYEKMQSDKGSIPDRFSAQQFSDYHSELNMSSLELGDSALYFCASSLGGQGHYEQYFGPGTRLTVT.

The gene calls are TRBV5-4 and TRBJ1-4; no definite D call. Germline values: CDR1 SGHNT, CDR2 YYREEE (reference sequence). Trimming left V 4 bases short and J 7 bases short, with 8 bases between. The CDR3 runs 12 residues. CDR3 amino acids: CASSRAGEKLFF. The CDR3 DNA is TGTGCCAGCAGCCGGGCGGGTGAAAAACTGTTTTTT. Filled out from reference TRBV5-4 and TRBJ1-4, the complete variable domain reads ETGVTQSPTHLIKTRGQQVTLRCSSQSGHNTVSWYQQALGQGPQFIFQYYREEENGRGNFPPRFSGLQFPNYSSELNVNALELDDSALYLCASSRAGEKLFFGSGTQLSVL.

The chain combines TRBV4-1 with TRBJ2-7, with 8 nucleotides matching TRBD2. J gave up 1 base and V 1 base, and 3 bases lay outside the gene matches. The CDR3 is made up of 15 amino acids. Per germline, CDR1 MGHRA and CDR2 YSYEKL. The CDR3 spells CASSQAGTSSYEQYF. The CDR3 nucleotides are TGCGCCAGCAGCCAAGCCGGGACTAGTTCCTACGAGCAGTACTTC.

The chain joins TRBV9 to TRBJ2-1; perhaps TRBD2 as D (6 bases). Germline V gives CDR1 SGDLS, CDR2 YYNGEE. This CDR3 region has 14 residues. With 6 bases removed from V and 7 bases from J, the gap between germline ends came to 17 bases. CDR3 loop: CASNVEGVVNEQFF. The CDR3, as DNA: TGTGCCAGCAACGTGGAGGGAGTAGTAAATGAGCAGTTCTTC.

This clone was recorded a few times. V usage is TRBV5-1 and J usage is TRBJ1-2; D might be TRBD1 (5 bases). The CDR3 spans 15 residues. With 0 bases removed from V and 8 bases from J, the gap between germline ends came to 17 bases. Looked up from germline, CDR1 is SGHRS and CDR2 is YFSETQ. The CDR3 sequence is CASSLGDRKAVGYTF. As DNA, the CDR3 is TGCGCCAGCAGCTTGGGCGACAGAAAGGCGGTAGGCTACACCTTC.